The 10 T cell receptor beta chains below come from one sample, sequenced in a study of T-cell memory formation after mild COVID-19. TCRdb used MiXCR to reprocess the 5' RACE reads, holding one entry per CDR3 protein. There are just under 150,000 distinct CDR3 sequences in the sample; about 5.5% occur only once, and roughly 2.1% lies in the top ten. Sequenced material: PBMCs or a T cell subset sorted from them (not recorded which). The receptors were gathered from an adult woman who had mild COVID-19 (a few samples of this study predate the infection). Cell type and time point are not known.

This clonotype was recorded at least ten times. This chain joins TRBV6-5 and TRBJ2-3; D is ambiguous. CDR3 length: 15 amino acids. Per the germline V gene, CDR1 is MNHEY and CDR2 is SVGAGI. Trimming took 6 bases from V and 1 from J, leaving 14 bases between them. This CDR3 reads CASSFLVSGTDTQYF. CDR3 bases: TGTGCCAGCAGCTTCCTAGTGAGCGGCACAGATACGCAGTATTTT.

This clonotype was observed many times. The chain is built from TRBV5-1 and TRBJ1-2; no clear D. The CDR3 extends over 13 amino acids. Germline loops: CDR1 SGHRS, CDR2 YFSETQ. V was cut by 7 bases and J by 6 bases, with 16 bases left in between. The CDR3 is CASGRMNENGYTF. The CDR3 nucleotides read TGCGCCAGCGGGAGGATGAACGAAAATGGCTACACCTTC.

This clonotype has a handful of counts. The CDR3 bases are TGTGCCATCAGTGAGCCGAGGATTGGCGAAAAACTGTTTTTT. Translating gives CAISEPRIGEKLFF. The rearrangement joins TRBV10-3 to TRBJ1-4; D gene uncertain. The CDR3 loop spans 14 amino acids. Trimming pared 2 bases from V and 8 bases from J, leaving 12 bases between. CDR1 is ENHRY and CDR2 is SYGVKD in the germline V gene.

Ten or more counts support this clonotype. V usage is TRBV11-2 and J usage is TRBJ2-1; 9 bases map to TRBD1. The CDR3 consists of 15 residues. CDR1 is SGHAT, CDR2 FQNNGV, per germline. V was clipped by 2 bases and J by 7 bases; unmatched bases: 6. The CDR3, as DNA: TGTGCCAGCAGCTTACTTCGCGGACAGGGGAATGAGCAGTTCTTC. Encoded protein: CASSLLRGQGNEQFF.

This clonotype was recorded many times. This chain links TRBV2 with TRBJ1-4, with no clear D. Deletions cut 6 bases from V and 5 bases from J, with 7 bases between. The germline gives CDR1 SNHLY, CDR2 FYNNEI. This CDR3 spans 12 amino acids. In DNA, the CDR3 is TGTGCCAGCAGGGCTTTGAATGAAAAACTGTTTTTT. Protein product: CASRALNEKLFF.

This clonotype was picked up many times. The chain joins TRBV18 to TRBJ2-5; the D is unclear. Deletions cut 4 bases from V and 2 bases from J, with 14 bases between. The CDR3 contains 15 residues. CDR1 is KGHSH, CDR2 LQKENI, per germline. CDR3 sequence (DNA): TGTGCCAGCTCACTACACAACGGCCAACAAGAGACCCAGTACTTC. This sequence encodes CASSLHNGQQETQYF.

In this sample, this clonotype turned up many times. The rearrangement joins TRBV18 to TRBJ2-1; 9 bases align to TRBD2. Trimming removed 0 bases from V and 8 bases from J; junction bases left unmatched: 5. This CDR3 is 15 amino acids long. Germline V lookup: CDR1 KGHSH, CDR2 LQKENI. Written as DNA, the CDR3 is TGTGCCAGCTCACCACCTAGCGGGGGCGCCCATGAGCAGTTCTTC. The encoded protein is CASSPPSGGAHEQFF.

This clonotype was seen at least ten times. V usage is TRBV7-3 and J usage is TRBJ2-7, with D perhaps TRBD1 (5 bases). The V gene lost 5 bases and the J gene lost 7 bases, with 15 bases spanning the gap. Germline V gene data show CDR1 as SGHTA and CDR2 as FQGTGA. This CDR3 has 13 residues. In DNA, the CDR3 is TGTGCCAGCAGCCAAAAGCAGGGCTTGGAGCAGTACTTC. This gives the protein CASSQKQGLEQYF.

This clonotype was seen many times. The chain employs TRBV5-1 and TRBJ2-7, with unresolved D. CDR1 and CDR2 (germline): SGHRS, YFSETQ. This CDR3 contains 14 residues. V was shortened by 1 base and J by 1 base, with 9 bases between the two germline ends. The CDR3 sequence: CASSLMDLSYEQYF. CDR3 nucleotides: TGCGCCAGCAGCTTGATGGATTTATCCTACGAGCAGTACTTC.

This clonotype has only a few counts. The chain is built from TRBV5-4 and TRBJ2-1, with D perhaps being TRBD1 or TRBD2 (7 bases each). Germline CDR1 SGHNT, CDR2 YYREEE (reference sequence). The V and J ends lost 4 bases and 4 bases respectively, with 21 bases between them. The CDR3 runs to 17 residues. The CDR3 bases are TGTGCCAGCAGCCTCCCCGGGGGGACAGCATCTTACAATGAGCAGTTCTTC. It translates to CASSLPGGTASYNEQFF.